This note documents a single T cell receptor beta chain sequence. Its recognized antigen is unknown. No much larger clone exists at a distance of one base, and base qualities are not known. This sample stems from a study of blood T cells in healthy people across ages (dated by TCRdb to about 2015). With regard to the full study: In model experiments, roughly one uniquely barcoded TCR beta cDNA molecule per two T cells was captured by template switching. The study measured age-related changes in TCR beta repertoire diversity using deep sequencing normalized with unique cDNA molecular identifiers. Four age groups were formed from the donors: young (average about 15 years), middle-aged (approximately 42), aged (about 62) and long-lived (roughly 81). Donors of different ages were randomly distributed across sequencing lanes to avoid experimental bias. Using the same blood draw, the study looked at two additional independent replicas of 1 million unique cDNA reads for two donors, one aged 18 to 30 and the other aged 80 or older. The paper's findings and limits, for the study overall: Observed TCR beta diversity per million T cells fell roughly linearly with age, and a significant reduction was already apparent by age around 40. Because profiling used bulk unsorted PBMCs, naive and antigen-experienced compartments could not be compared conclusively. Estimates of total diversity from one million sequenced T cells were regarded as lower bounds and underestimates. The long-lived group showed more naive CD4+ T cells, fewer expanded clones and increased TCR diversity than the aged group, suggesting age selection. There was a strong correlation between observed TCR beta diversity and the percentage of naive T cells measured by flow cytometry. Because the CMV infection status of the donors was unknown, age-related changes in expanded clonotypes may potentially have been confounded.

Systemically healthy Caucasian individuals from Russia, around 39 in total and aged about 6 to 95 years, were included as donors. Roughly 9.5 milliliters of peripheral blood were drawn from each donor into EDTA-treated Vacutainer tubes. PBMCs were isolated by Ficoll-Paque density-gradient centrifugation, with at least 6 million obtained per sample. Trizol reagent was used to extract total RNA from the PBMCs, yielding at least 6 micrograms per sample. Naive CD45RAhigh/CD27high T cell percentages were measured by flow cytometry on a PBMC aliquot from every donor. Libraries were built with 5' RACE. Instrument on record: Illumina HiSeq 2500. A second PCR of roughly 6 to 12 cycles was run with a J-beta primer mix and a sample-barcoded 5' primer. A template-switch 5' adaptor carrying 12 random nucleotides introduced a unique molecular identifier onto each TCR beta cDNA molecule. Each sample yielded at least 3 million CDR3-containing paired-end reads. First-strand cDNA was synthesized from all RNA with the Mint cDNA synthesis kit, primed by a TRBC-specific oligonucleotide. Following uracil-DNA glycosylase treatment, a first 18-cycle PCR with universal primers M1SS and BC2_uni_R was performed on all cDNA. The original methods were these. Each sample was normalized by randomly selecting 1 million high-quality reads, each carrying a distinct molecular identifier. Reads with shared molecular identifiers were discarded instead of being binned into consensus sequences. MiTCR, run with a Q25 quality threshold and the strictest error-elimination algorithm, handled CDR3 identification, clonotype clustering and error correction. A nonparametric unseen species model with Euler transformation was used to estimate a lower bound on total TCR beta diversity. In-frame beta chains were kept once TCRdb had trimmed the public reads at Q25 with fastp and called clones with MiXCR. Every distinct CDR3 protein forms one entry, paired with its most common genes and DNA. TCRdb, rather than the study authors, made the V and J calls. The sample table records about 640,000 distinct CDR3 sequences; about 30% of these occur just once. More than 15% of the sample is taken by the ten largest.

As encoded in the germline V gene, CDR1 is SGHRS while CDR2 is YFSETQ. Trimming accounts for 1 base at V and 9 bases at J, while the number of junction bases matched to no gene is 6. Inclusive of the bounding cysteine and phenylalanine, the CDR3 is 13 residues long. Only CDR3 DNA is held: 39 bases, read in frame from base 1. The chain joins TRBV5-1 to TRBJ1-1, with 7 central nucleotides matching TRBD1. Sequencing was done on a sample of blood. This TCR was recovered from a woman at least 80 years old in good health. The bases read TGCGCCAGCAGCTTGTCACAGGGGACCAAAGCTTTCTTT. This is translated as CASSLSQGTKAFF.